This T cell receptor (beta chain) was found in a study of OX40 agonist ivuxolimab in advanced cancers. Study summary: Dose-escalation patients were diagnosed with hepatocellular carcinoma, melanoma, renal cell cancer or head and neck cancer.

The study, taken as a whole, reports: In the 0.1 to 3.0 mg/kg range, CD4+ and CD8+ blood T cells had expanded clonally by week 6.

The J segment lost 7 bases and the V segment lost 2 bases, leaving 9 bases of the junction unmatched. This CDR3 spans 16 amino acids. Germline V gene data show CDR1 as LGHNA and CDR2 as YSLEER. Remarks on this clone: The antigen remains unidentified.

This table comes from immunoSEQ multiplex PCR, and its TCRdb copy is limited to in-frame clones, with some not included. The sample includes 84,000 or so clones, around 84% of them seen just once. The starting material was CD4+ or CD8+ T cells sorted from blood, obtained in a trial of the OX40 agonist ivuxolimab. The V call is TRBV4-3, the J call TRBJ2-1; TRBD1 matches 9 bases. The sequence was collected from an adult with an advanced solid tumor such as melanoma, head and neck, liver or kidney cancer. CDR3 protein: CASSQTTGTGRNEQFF. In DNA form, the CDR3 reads TGCGCCAGCAGCCAAACGACCGGGACAGGGCGGAATGAGCAGTTCTTC.